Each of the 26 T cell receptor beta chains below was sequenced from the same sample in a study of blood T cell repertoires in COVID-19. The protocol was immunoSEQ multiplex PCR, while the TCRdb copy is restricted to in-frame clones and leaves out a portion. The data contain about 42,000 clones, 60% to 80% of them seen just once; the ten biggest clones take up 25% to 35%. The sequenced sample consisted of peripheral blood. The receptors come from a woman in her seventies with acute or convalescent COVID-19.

CDR3 protein: CASSLALSQPQHF. CDR3 DNA: TGCGCCAGCAGCTTGGCCCTGAGCCAGCCCCAGCATTTT. The J gene is TRBJ1-5, the V gene TRBV5-1; no reliable D call. Between the trimmed V and J ends, which lost 0 bases and 7 bases, there was a span of 8 bases. CDR1 SGHRS and CDR2 YFSETQ come from the germline V gene. The CDR3 contains 13 residues.

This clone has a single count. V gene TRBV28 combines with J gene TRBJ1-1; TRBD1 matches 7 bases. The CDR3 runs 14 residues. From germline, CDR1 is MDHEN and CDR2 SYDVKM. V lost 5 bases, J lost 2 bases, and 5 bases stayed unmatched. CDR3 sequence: CASSPRDSNTEAFF. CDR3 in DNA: TGTGCCAGCAGTCCCCGGGACAGTAACACTGAAGCTTTCTTT.

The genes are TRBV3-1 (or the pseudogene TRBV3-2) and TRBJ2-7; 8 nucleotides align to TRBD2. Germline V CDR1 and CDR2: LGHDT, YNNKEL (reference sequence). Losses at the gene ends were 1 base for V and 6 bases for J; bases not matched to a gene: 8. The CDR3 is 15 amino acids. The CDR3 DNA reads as TGTGCCAGCAGCCAAGGTGACGGGAGGGCCCTCGAGCAGTACTTC. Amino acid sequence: CASSQGDGRALEQYF.

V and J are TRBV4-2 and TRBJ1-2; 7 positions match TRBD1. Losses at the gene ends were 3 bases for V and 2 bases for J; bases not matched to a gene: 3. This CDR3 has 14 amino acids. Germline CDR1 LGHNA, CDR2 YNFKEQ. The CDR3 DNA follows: TGTGCCAGCAGCCAGCTACAGGGGAACTATGGCTACACCTTC. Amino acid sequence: CASSQLQGNYGYTF.

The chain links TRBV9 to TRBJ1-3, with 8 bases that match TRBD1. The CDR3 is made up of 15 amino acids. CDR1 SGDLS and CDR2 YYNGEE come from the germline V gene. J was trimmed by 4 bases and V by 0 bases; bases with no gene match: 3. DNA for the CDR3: TGTGCCAGCAGCGTAGGGACAGGGCTCGGAAACACCATATATTTT. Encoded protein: CASSVGTGLGNTIYF.

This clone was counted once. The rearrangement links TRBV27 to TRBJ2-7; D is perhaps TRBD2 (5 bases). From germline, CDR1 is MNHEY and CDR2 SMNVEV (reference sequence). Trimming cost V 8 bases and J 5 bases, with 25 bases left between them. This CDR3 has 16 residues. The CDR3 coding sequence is TGTGCCAGCGGCGCCCTTTCAGCGGCATTCGGCAACGAGCAGTACTTC. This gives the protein CASGALSAAFGNEQYF.

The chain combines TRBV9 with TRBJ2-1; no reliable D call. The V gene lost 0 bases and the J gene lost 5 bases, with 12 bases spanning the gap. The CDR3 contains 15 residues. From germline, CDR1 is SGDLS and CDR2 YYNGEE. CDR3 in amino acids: CASSVDQAHNNEQFF. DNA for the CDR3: TGTGCCAGCAGCGTAGACCAGGCCCACAACAATGAGCAGTTCTTC.

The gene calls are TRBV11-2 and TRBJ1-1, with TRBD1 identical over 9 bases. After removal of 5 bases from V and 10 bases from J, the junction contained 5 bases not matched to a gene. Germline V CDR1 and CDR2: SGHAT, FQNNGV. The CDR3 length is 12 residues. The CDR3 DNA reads TGTGCCAGCAGCCCTAGGGGACAGGGAGCTTTCTTT. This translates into CASSPRGQGAFF.

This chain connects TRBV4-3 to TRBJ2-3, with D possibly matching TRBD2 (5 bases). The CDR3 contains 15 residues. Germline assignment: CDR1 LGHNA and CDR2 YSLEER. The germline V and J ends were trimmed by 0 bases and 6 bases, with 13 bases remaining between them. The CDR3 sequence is CASSQEGRLVDTQYF. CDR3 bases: TGCGCCAGCAGCCAAGAGGGGAGACTGGTGGATACGCAGTATTTT.

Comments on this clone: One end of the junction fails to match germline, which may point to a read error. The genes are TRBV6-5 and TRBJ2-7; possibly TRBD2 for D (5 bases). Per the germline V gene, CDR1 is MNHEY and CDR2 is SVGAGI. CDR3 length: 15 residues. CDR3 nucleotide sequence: TGTGCCAGCTGTTACCGGAGGACTGGGACCTACGAGCAGTACTTC. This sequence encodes CASCYRRTGTYEQYF.

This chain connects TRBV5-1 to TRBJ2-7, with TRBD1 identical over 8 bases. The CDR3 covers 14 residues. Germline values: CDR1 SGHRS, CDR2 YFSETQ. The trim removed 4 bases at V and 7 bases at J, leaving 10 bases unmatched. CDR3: CASSMTGTGREQYF. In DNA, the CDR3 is TGCGCCAGCAGCATGACAGGGACAGGTAGGGAGCAGTACTTC.

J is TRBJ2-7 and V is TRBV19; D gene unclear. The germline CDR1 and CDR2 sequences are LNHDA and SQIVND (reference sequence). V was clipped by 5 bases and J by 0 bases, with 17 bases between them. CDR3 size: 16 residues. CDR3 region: CASSPQRNYFSYEQYF. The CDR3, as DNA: TGTGCCAGTAGTCCCCAGAGGAACTACTTCTCCTACGAGCAGTACTTC.

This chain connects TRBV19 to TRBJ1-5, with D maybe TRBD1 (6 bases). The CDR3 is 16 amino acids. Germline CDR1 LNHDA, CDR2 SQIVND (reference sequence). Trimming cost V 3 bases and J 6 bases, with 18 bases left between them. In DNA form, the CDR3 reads TGTGCCAGTAGTATGATTGCAGGGGTCGGTAGTCAGCCCCAGCATTTT. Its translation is CASSMIAGVGSQPQHF.

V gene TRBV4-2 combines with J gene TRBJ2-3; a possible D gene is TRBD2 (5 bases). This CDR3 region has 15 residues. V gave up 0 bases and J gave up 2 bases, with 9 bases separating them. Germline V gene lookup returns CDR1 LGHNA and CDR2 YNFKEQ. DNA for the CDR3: TGTGCCAGCAGCCAAGATCGAGCGGTCACAGATACGCAGTATTTT. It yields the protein CASSQDRAVTDTQYF.

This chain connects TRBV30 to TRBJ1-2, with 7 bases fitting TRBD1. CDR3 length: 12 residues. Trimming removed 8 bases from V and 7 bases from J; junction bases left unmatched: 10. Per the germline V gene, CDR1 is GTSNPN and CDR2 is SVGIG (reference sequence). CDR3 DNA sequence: TGTGCCGTGGACAGGCAGAAGAGTGGCTACACCTTC. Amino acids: CAVDRQKSGYTF. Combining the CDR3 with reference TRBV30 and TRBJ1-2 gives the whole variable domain SQTIHQWPATLVQPVGSPLSLECTVEGTSNPNLYWYRQAAGRGLQLLFYSVGIGQISSEVPQNLSASRPQDRQFILSSKKLLLSDSGFYLCAVDRQKSGYTFGSGTRLTVV.

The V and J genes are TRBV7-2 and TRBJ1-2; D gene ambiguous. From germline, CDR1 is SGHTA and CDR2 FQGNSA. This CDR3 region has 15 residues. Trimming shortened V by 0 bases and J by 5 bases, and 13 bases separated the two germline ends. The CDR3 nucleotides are TGTGCCAGCAGCTTAGCCTCGCTTGGGCTGTATGGCTACACCTTC. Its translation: CASSLASLGLYGYTF. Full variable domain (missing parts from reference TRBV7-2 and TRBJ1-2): GAGVSQSPSNKVTEKGKDVELRCDPISGHTALYWYRQSLGQGLEFLIYFQGNSAPDKSGLPSDRFSAERTGGSVSTLTIQRTQQEDSAVYLCASSLASLGLYGYTFGSGTRLTVV.

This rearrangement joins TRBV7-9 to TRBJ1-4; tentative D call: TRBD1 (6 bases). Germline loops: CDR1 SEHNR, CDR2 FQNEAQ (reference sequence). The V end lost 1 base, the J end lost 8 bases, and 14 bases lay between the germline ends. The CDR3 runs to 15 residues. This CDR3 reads CASSLGQGRREKLFF. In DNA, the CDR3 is TGTGCCAGCAGCTTAGGGCAGGGGAGACGGGAAAAACTGTTTTTT.

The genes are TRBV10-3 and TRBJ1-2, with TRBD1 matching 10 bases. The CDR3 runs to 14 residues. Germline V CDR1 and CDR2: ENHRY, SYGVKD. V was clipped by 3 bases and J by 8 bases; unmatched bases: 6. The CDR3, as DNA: TGTGCCATCAGTGATAGACAGGGGGCGAGGGGCTACACCTTC. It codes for CAISDRQGARGYTF.

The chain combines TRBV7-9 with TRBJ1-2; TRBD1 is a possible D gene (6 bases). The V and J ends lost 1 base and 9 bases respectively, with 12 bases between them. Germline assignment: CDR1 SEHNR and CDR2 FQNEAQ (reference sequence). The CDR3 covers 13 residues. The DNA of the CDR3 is TGTGCCAGCAGCTTAGAAAAGGGGACAAGCTACACCTTC. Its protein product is CASSLEKGTSYTF.

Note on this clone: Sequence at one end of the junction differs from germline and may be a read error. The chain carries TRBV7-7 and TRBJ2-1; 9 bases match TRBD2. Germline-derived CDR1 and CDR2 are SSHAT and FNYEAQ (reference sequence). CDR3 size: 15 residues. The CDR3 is CASSLGEAGGDEQFF. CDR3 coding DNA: TGTGCTAGCAGCTTAGGGGAGGCGGGAGGGGATGAGCAGTTCTTC.

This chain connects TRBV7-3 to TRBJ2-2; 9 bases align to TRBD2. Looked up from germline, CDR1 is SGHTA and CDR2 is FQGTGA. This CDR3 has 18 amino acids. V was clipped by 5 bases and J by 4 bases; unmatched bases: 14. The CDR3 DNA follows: TGTGCCAGCAGCCCAATAATCCTAGCGGGGATGGTCACCGGGGAGCTGTTTTTT. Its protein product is CASSPIILAGMVTGELFF.

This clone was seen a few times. The DNA of the CDR3 is TGTGCCTGGAGTGTACTGAACTACGAGCAGTACTTC. Its translation: CAWSVLNYEQYF. V and J are TRBV30 and TRBJ2-7; D is unclear. Trimming cost V 0 bases and J 3 bases, with 6 bases left between them. CDR3 length: 12 amino acids. CDR1 and CDR2 from the germline V gene are GTSNPN and SVGIG (reference sequence). The whole variable domain, filled in from reference TRBV30 and TRBJ2-7, reads SQTIHQWPATLVQPVGSPLSLECTVEGTSNPNLYWYRQAAGRGLQLLFYSVGIGQISSEVPQNLSASRPQDRQFILSSKKLLLSDSGFYLCAWSVLNYEQYFGPGTRLTVT.

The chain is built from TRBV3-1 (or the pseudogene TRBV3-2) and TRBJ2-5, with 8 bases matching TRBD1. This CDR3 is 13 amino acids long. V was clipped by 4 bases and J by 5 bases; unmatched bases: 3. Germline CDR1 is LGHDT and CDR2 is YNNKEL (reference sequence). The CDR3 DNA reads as TGTGCCAGCAGCCGGACAGGGCAGGAGACCCAGTACTTC. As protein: CASSRTGQETQYF.

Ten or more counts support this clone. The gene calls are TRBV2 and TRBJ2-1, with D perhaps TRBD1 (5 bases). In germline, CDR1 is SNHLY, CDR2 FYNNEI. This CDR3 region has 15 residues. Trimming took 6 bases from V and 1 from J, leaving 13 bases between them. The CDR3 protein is CASRVGAGSYNEQFF. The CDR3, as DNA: TGTGCCAGCAGGGTAGGGGCTGGGTCCTACAATGAGCAGTTCTTC.

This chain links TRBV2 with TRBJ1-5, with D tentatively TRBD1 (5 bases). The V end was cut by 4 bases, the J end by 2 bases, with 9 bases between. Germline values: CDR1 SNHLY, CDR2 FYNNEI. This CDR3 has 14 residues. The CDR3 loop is CASSVGGGNQPQHF. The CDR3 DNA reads TGTGCCAGCAGTGTGGGAGGGGGCAATCAGCCCCAGCATTTT.

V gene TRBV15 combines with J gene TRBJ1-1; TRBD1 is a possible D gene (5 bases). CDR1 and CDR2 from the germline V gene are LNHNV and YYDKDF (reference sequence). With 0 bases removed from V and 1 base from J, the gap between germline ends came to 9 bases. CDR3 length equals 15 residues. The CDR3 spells CATSRDITGNTEAFF. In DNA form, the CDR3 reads TGTGCCACCAGCAGAGACATCACAGGGAACACTGAAGCTTTCTTT. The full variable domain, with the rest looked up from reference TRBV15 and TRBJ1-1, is DAMVIQNPRYQVTQFGKPVTLSCSQTLNHNVMYWYQQKSSQAPKLLFHYYDKDFNNEADTPDNFQSRRPNTSFCFLDIRSPGLGDTAMYLCATSRDITGNTEAFFGQGTRLTVV.